This TCR beta chain comes out of a study of beta chain features in type 1 diabetes. On this clone: Its cognate antigen is unknown.

Expressed TCRB transcripts were sequenced, since all the RNA that had been isolated was reverse transcribed. The table came from immunoSEQ multiplex PCR; TCRdb's copy has only in-frame clones and leaves some out. The table has over 650,000 clones, about 14% seen once; the top ten hold nearly 0.04%. J was trimmed by 0 bases and V by 6 bases; bases with no gene match: 4. The germline V gene encodes CDR1 SGHRS and CDR2 YFSETQ. The CDR3 is 14 residues long. General study results and limits: In all four CD4+ subsets, TCRB CDR3 length was significantly, moderately reduced in type 1 diabetes.

The chain recombines TRBV5-1 with TRBJ2-7, with 9 positions matching TRBD2. Sequenced material: naive CD4+ T cells from blood. The clonotype was recovered from a man aged 18 to 30 with type 1 diabetes. The CDR3, as DNA: TGCGCCAGCAACAGCGGGAGGAACTCCTACGAGCAGTACTTC. Its protein product is CASNSGRNSYEQYF.